A selection of T cell receptor beta chains follows, all from one sample in a study of T cell responses to AZD1222 COVID-19 vaccine. Assay used: immunoSEQ multiplex PCR; TCRdb lists only in-frame clones, some missing. This sample has 25,000 to 30,000 clones; around 80% occur once, and the top ten carry 5% to 6.5%. The sample was peripheral blood, taken on day 0 of AZD1222 vaccination. All receptors come from an adult in good health. CDR3s include the opening cysteine and the closing phenylalanine or tryptophan. Clone size is shown for a subset of rows, as once, few, many or a class of expanded clone.

.,TRBJ1-1,TRBV5-1,CASSLEAVISTEAFF
.,TRBJ1-2,TRBV6-5,CASRQGHASNYGYTF
.,TRBJ1-3,TRBV28,CASSFGGNTIYF
.,TRBJ2-2,TRBV11-3,CASQWGDTGELFF
few,TRBJ1-1,TRBV4-1,CASSQTKRRGGLEAFF
few,TRBJ1-5,TRBV23-1,CASSQIRPDRRNQPQHF
.,TRBJ1-3,TRBV5-1,CASSLTGTVSGNTIYF
.,TRBJ1-2,TRBV12-3/TRBV12-4,CASQTGNYGYTF
.,TRBJ1-4,TRBV5-5,CASSFWHSNEKLFF
.,TRBJ2-2,TRBV7-9,CASSLLSAGGELFF
.,TRBJ2-5,TRBV5-1,CASSSGQYQETQYF
.,TRBJ1-1,TRBV2,CASSDRGGGTEAFF
.,TRBJ2-5,TRBV18,CASSLGRASGETQYF
.,TRBJ2-2,TRBV5-1,CASSHGTSLASAGELFF
.,TRBJ1-1,TRBV30,CAWSLQGNTEAFF
.,TRBJ1-2,TRBV6-2/TRBV6-3,CASSSVWVGQKYGYTF